This T cell receptor beta chain was recovered during a study of blood T cell repertoires in COVID-19. In the study overall: The origin of the acute and convalescent COVID-19 samples was the United States, Italy and Spain.

Here immunoSEQ multiplex PCR was the method, and the copy in TCRdb shows in-frame clones only, minus some. This table has 130,000 or so clones, 80% to 90% appearing once. Across about two dozen US areas, participants ranged in age from roughly 18 to 89 years. Material: PBMCs or T cells enriched from blood (not recorded which). The sequence came from a man aged 40-49 years with acute COVID-19.

The CDR3 reads CASSVDSGGGAYEQYF. DNA for the CDR3: TGTGCCAGCAGCGTGGACAGTGGCGGAGGAGCCTACGAGCAGTACTTC. The chain recombines TRBV7-2 with TRBJ2-7; a possible D gene is TRBD1 (6 bases). The CDR3 extends over 16 amino acids. V lost 5 bases, J lost 2 bases, and 19 bases lay in between. The germline gives CDR1 SGHTA, CDR2 FQGNSA.